This TCR beta chain was identified in a study of blood T cell repertoires in COVID-19. Profiling relied on immunoSEQ multiplex PCR, and the TCRdb table lists in-frame clones only, not all of them. The sample carries some 220,000 clones, around 90% recorded once. The sequenced sample was peripheral blood. The source is a young man with COVID-19, enrolled during active disease.

This CDR3 reads CSVDKSGSTEAFF. As DNA, the CDR3 is TGCAGCGTTGACAAATCGGGGTCCACTGAAGCTTTCTTT. J is TRBJ1-1 and V is TRBV29-1; the D is unclear. CDR3 length: 13 residues. Trimming took off 3 bases at V and 4 bases at J, with 12 bases between the two ends. Germline CDR1 SQVTM, CDR2 ANQGSEA.